These T cell receptor beta chains were read from a single sample in a study of blood T cell repertoires in COVID-19. Sequenced by immunoSEQ multiplex PCR; TCRdb stores in-frame clones only, minus some. This table holds about 150,000 clones, approximately 88% found once. The sequenced sample consisted of PBMCs or T cells enriched from blood (not recorded which). Every receptor here comes from a man in his sixties or seventies who had been exposed to COVID-19. Both conserved end residues are part of each CDR3. The D gene is left open where the match is weak. Clone size is shown for a subset of rows, as once, few, many or a class of expanded clone.

TRBJ1-1	NA	15	TRBV3-1/TRBV3-2	TRBD1	CASSQVGLGQGKAFF	TGTGCCAGCAGCCAAGTGGGGCTGGGACAGGGGAAAGCTTTCTTT
TRBJ2-1	NA	17	TRBV5-1	NA	CASSLVFGLGRSNEQFF	TGCGCCAGCAGCTTGGTCTTTGGTCTAGGTCGCTCCAATGAGCAGTTCTTC
TRBJ1-2	few	12	TRBV29-1	NA	CSTREGREINTF	TGCAGCACCCGTGAGGGTAGAGAGATAAACACCTTC
TRBJ2-5	NA	16	TRBV5-1	TRBD2	CASSTGTSGTQETQYF	TGCGCCAGCAGCACCGGGACTAGCGGGACCCAAGAGACCCAGTACTTC
TRBJ2-7	NA	17	TRBV28	TRBD2	CASSPQKREGYYDEQYF	TGTGCCAGCAGTCCCCAAAAGCGGGAGGGCTACTACGACGAGCAGTACTTC
TRBJ2-7	NA	14	TRBV2	NA	CASSVGVAGYEQYF	TGTGCCAGCAGTGTAGGGGTAGCAGGCTACGAGCAGTACTTC
TRBJ1-3	NA	16	TRBV3-1/TRBV3-2	NA	CASSQAGREEGNTIYF	TGTGCCAGCAGCCAAGCGGGCAGGGAGGAAGGAAACACCATATATTTT
TRBJ2-3	NA	11	TRBV7-9	NA	CASSFQNTQYF	TGTGCCAGCAGCTTCCAAAATACGCAGTATTTT
TRBJ1-5	NA	15	TRBV27	TRBD1	CASSLRTGAGQPQHF	TGTGCCAGCAGTTTACGGACAGGGGCAGGACAGCCCCAGCATTTT
TRBJ2-2	NA	15	TRBV7-2	TRBD1	CASSPGQGTTGELFF	TGTGCCAGCAGCCCGGGACAGGGGACGACCGGGGAGCTGTTTTTT
TRBJ2-7	NA	14	TRBV6-5	NA	CASSPLESSYEQYF	TGTGCCAGCAGTCCCCTCGAGAGCTCCTACGAGCAGTACTTC
TRBJ2-7	NA	14	TRBV2	NA	CASSLGAGDHEQYF	TGTGCCAGCAGTCTTGGGGCAGGGGACCACGAGCAGTACTTC
TRBJ2-3	NA	17	TRBV5-4	TRBD2	CASSSSLVGTTEDTQYF	TGTGCCAGCAGCAGCTCCCTTGTCGGGACTACTGAAGATACGCAGTATTTT
TRBJ1-1	NA	12	TRBV4-1	NA	CASSPDSTEAFF	TGCGCCAGCAGCCCCGACAGCACTGAAGCTTTCTTT
TRBJ2-1	NA	16	TRBV19	NA	CASSISSGTPYNEQFF	TGTGCCAGTAGTATCTCGTCCGGGACACCCTACAATGAGCAGTTCTTC
TRBJ1-5	NA	15	TRBV18	NA	CASSPPGGRNQPQHF	TGTGCCAGCTCACCACCGGGGGGGCGCAATCAGCCCCAGCATTTT
TRBJ2-3	NA	16	TRBV5-4	TRBD1	CASRRAGTGPTDTQYF	TGTGCCAGCAGGAGGGCCGGGACAGGGCCCACAGATACGCAGTATTTT
TRBJ2-3	NA	14	TRBV7-3	TRBD1	CASSPQGGTDTQYF	TGTGCCAGCAGCCCTCAGGGGGGCACAGATACGCAGTATTTT
TRBJ2-1	NA	15	TRBV9	TRBD2	CASSITSGSYNEQFF	TGTGCCAGCAGCATTACTAGCGGGTCTTACAATGAGCAGTTCTTC
TRBJ2-3	NA	11	TRBV12-3/TRBV12-4	NA	CASTISDTQYF	TGTGCCAGCACCATTTCCGATACGCAGTATTTT
TRBJ2-7	NA	12	TRBV28	TRBD1	CASTDRAYEQYF	TGTGCCAGCACGGACAGGGCCTACGAGCAGTACTTC
TRBJ1-2	NA	13	TRBV6-1	NA	CASSEWTAYGYTF	TGTGCCAGCAGTGAATGGACAGCTTATGGCTACACCTTC